Each of the 21 T cell receptor beta chains below was sequenced from the same sample in a study of CD8+ T cells in alopecia areata (dated by TCRdb to between 2017 and 2018). The time point tag for this specimen amounts to: baseline before oral tofacitinib. Libraries were prepared through the immunoSEQ multiplex PCR assay. For TCR sequencing, RNA was extracted from every sample and reverse transcribed into cDNA to serve as template. Not all clones reach the TCRdb copy of this immuneACCESS table, which keeps in-frame sequences only. Checked studies attribute under half of the gap to unresolved V genes and leave the rest unexplained. The sample yields some 120,000 clones; roughly three fifths were counted once. The ten largest clones capture 4.5% of the sample. The material was CD4+ T cells sorted from blood, obtained at week 0. The receptors stem from a human donor with alopecia areata.

The rearrangement joins TRBV5-1 to TRBJ1-4, with TRBD1 matching 7 bases. Germline-derived CDR1 and CDR2 are SGHRS and YFSETQ. The CDR3 contains 16 residues. J was trimmed by 3 bases and V by 0 bases; bases with no gene match: 5. CDR3 protein: CASSLGTGRANEKLFF. Here the CDR3 DNA reads TGCGCCAGCAGCTTGGGGACAGGCCGCGCTAATGAAAAACTGTTTTTT.

This clone came up a few times. This chain connects TRBV5-1 to TRBJ2-5, with a possible D match to TRBD2 (5 bases). Trimming removed 0 bases from V and 0 bases from J, with 6 bases in between. Germline V lookup: CDR1 SGHRS, CDR2 YFSETQ. The CDR3 length is 14 residues. CDR3 loop: CASSLDSDQETQYF. CDR3 nucleotides: TGCGCCAGCAGCTTGGATAGCGACCAAGAGACCCAGTACTTC.

The J gene is TRBJ2-4, the V gene TRBV5-1; 7 bases align to TRBD1. The CDR3 extends over 14 amino acids. Trimming cost V 0 bases and J 5 bases; bases outside gene matches: 2. Germline CDR1 reads SGHRS; CDR2 reads YFSETQ. The CDR3 is CASSLETGQNIQYF. DNA for the CDR3: TGCGCCAGCAGCTTGGAGACAGGGCAAAACATTCAGTACTTC. The full variable domain, with the rest looked up from reference TRBV5-1 and TRBJ2-4, is KAGVTQTPRYLIKTRGQQVTLSCSPISGHRSVSWYQQTPGQGLQFLFEYFSETQRNKGNFPGRFSGRQFSNSRSEMNVSTLELGDSALYLCASSLETGQNIQYFGAGTRLSVL.

The CDR3 is CASSLISDRAHGYTF. For the CDR3, the DNA is TGTGCCAGCAGTTTAATTAGCGACAGGGCGCATGGCTACACCTTC. The chain joins TRBV7-2 to TRBJ1-2; 7 nucleotides align to TRBD1. Per germline, CDR1 SGHTA and CDR2 FQGNSA. Trimming removed 6 bases from V and 6 bases from J; junction bases left unmatched: 13. The CDR3 runs to 15 residues.

On this clone: This same CDR3 is encoded by further DNA sequences in the sample. CDR3 sequence reads: CASSLKDTQYF. For the CDR3, the DNA is TGTGCCAGCAGCTTGAAAGATACGCAGTATTTT. The chain uses TRBV7-2 and TRBJ2-3; D is unresolved. CDR1 SGHTA and CDR2 FQGNSA come from the germline V gene. The ends were cut back, 3 bases at V and 5 bases at J, with 3 bases in the middle. The CDR3 contains 11 residues.

The rearrangement links TRBV5-6 to TRBJ2-5, with 8 bases fitting TRBD2. The CDR3 totals 15 residues. J was trimmed by 3 bases and V by 5 bases; bases with no gene match: 9. The germline V gene encodes CDR1 SGHDT and CDR2 YYEEEE. CDR3 bases: TGTGCCAGCAGAACGAGTAGCGGGGCAAAAGAGACCCAGTACTTC. It yields the protein CASRTSSGAKETQYF.

This clone was seen once. J is TRBJ2-3 and V is TRBV30, with TRBD2 identical over 10 bases. The CDR3 extends over 19 amino acids. Trimming at V came to 2 bases and at J to 1 base, leaving 15 bases not matched to a gene. Germline V gives CDR1 GTSNPN, CDR2 SVGIG (reference sequence). The CDR3 sequence is CAWSRDRLTGTSGTDTQYF. DNA for the CDR3: TGTGCCTGGAGTCGGGACAGGCTCACCGGGACTAGCGGCACAGATACGCAGTATTTT. The entire variable domain, with the rest obtained from reference TRBV30 and TRBJ2-3, is as follows: SQTIHQWPATLVQPVGSPLSLECTVEGTSNPNLYWYRQAAGRGLQLLFYSVGIGQISSEVPQNLSASRPQDRQFILSSKKLLLSDSGFYLCAWSRDRLTGTSGTDTQYFGPGTRLTVL.

This clone appeared once. The chain links TRBV7-9 to TRBJ1-6, with 8 bases identical to TRBD1. With V trimmed by 4 bases and J by 6 bases, 8 bases remained unmatched. The CDR3 totals 16 residues. The germline V gene encodes CDR1 SEHNR and CDR2 FQNEAQ (reference sequence). The CDR3 here is CASSSDRVGANSPLHF. The CDR3 DNA is TGTGCCAGCAGCTCGGACAGGGTCGGGGCTAATTCACCCCTCCACTTT.

This clone has more than one count but fewer than ten. V is TRBV7-9 and J is TRBJ2-5; D not certain. In germline, CDR1 is SEHNR, CDR2 FQNEAQ (reference sequence). The germline V and J ends were trimmed by 5 bases and 1 base, with 11 bases remaining between them. The CDR3 has 14 residues. CDR3 coding DNA: TGTGCCAGCAGCACATTATCAGCCCAAGAGACCCAGTACTTC. This translates into CASSTLSAQETQYF.

CDR3 loop: CAWTLGLANYGYTF. DNA for the CDR3: TGTGCCTGGACTCTGGGATTAGCTAACTATGGCTACACCTTC. The V call is TRBV30, the J call TRBJ1-2; no definite D call. The V gene lost 4 bases and the J gene lost 0 bases, with 12 bases spanning the gap. CDR1 and CDR2 (germline): GTSNPN, SVGIG (reference sequence). This CDR3 contains 14 residues.

The CDR3 DNA follows: TGTGCCAGCAGTGTACAAGAGACCCAGTACTTC. It encodes CASSVQETQYF. J is TRBJ2-5 and V is TRBV6-4; D call uncertain. The CDR3 is 11 amino acids. V lost 4 bases and J lost 2, with 2 bases in between. CDR1 MRHNA and CDR2 SNTAGT come from the germline V gene.

The chain combines TRBV6-6 with TRBJ1-3; D is unclear. The germline gives CDR1 MNHNY, CDR2 SVGAGI (reference sequence). Between the trimmed V and J ends, which lost 0 bases and 10 bases, there was a span of 4 bases. CDR3 size: 11 residues. The CDR3 is CASSYSSTIYF. The CDR3 DNA follows: TGTGCCAGCAGTTACTCGTCGACCATATATTTT.

V and J are TRBV5-1 and TRBJ2-5; 10 bases line up with TRBD2. Germline CDR1 is SGHRS and CDR2 is YFSETQ. This CDR3 has 16 amino acids. V shed 1 base, J shed 3 bases, and the junction held 6 bases outside the gene matches. In DNA form, the CDR3 reads TGCGCCAGCAGCTTGAGCCCCAGCGGGGGGGAAGAGACCCAGTACTTC. It translates to CASSLSPSGGEETQYF.

The V and J genes are TRBV6-1 and TRBJ2-7; TRBD1 might be the D (5 bases). V was shortened by 0 bases and J by 8 bases, with 11 bases between the two germline ends. Germline V gene lookup returns CDR1 MNHNS and CDR2 SASEGT. The CDR3 totals 13 residues. The CDR3 coding sequence is TGTGCCAGCAGTGAAGCACAGGACAAGAAGCAGTACTTC. This encodes CASSEAQDKKQYF.

This clone was recorded a few times. V usage is TRBV9 and J usage is TRBJ1-3; D not resolved. Trimming pared 4 bases from V and 1 base from J, leaving 9 bases between. The CDR3 covers 14 residues. Germline assignment: CDR1 SGDLS and CDR2 YYNGEE. CDR3 nucleotides: TGTGCCAGCAGCCCGTCTCTGTCTGGAAACACCATATATTTT. It codes for CASSPSLSGNTIYF.

This clone came up a few times. This sequence joins TRBV15 and TRBJ1-1; the D gene is possibly TRBD1 (5 bases). Trimming took 0 bases from V and 6 from J, leaving 11 bases between them. From germline, CDR1 is LNHNV and CDR2 YYDKDF (reference sequence). The length of the CDR3 is 14 residues. This chain's CDR3 is CATSRDRGRAEAFF. The CDR3 DNA is TGTGCCACCAGCAGAGATCGAGGCAGGGCTGAAGCTTTCTTT.

This sequence joins TRBV19 and TRBJ1-4; 9 bases are shared with TRBD1. The germline V gene encodes CDR1 LNHDA and CDR2 SQIVND (reference sequence). Trimming took 10 bases from V and 7 from J; bases not matched to a gene: 7. The CDR3 totals 13 residues. CDR3 region: CATQQGAIEKLFF. As DNA, the CDR3 is TGTGCCACTCAACAGGGGGCTATTGAAAAACTGTTTTTT.

This clone was seen only a few times. The chain employs TRBV7-2 and TRBJ2-1; perhaps D is TRBD1 or TRBD2 (6 bases each). Germline V gene data show CDR1 as SGHTA and CDR2 as FQGNSA. The V and J ends lost 5 bases and 0 bases respectively, with 14 bases between them. This CDR3 comprises 16 residues. The CDR3 region has the DNA TGTGCCAGCAGCCGTTGGGGGGCCCACTCCTACAATGAGCAGTTCTTC. This encodes CASSRWGAHSYNEQFF.

This clone has a handful of counts. The CDR3 here is CASSLVRSNTGELFF. The CDR3, as DNA: TGTGCCAGCAGCTTAGTCCGTTCGAACACCGGGGAGCTGTTTTTT. The chain carries TRBV7-2 and TRBJ2-2; no reliable D call. The CDR3 is made up of 15 amino acids. Germline values: CDR1 SGHTA, CDR2 FQGNSA. V was clipped by 1 base and J by 0 bases, with 6 bases between them. Supplemented by reference TRBV7-2 and TRBJ2-2, the full variable domain reads GAGVSQSPSNKVTEKGKDVELRCDPISGHTALYWYRQSLGQGLEFLIYFQGNSAPDKSGLPSDRFSAERTGGSVSTLTIQRTQQEDSAVYLCASSLVRSNTGELFFGEGSRLTVL.

This clone turned up a few times. This chain connects TRBV6-6 to TRBJ2-7, with 8 positions matching TRBD2. Unmatched junction bases numbered 2, after V lost 4 bases and J lost 3 bases. This CDR3 has 13 residues. Germline CDR1 and CDR2: MNHNY and SVGAGI (reference sequence). The CDR3 sequence is CASSLAGYYEQYF. Here the CDR3 DNA reads TGTGCCAGCAGTTTAGCGGGGTACTACGAGCAGTACTTC.

The chain is built from TRBV6-5 and TRBJ1-6; 7 bases align to TRBD1. CDR1 MNHEY and CDR2 SVGAGI come from the germline V gene. The junction had 10 bases not matched to a gene; V was cut back by 6 bases and J by 14 bases. The CDR3 is 13 amino acids. CDR3 sequence reads: CASSVDRLKTLHF. Here the CDR3 DNA reads TGTGCCAGCAGCGTGGACAGGCTTAAGACCCTCCACTTT.